These 29 T cell receptor beta chains were all obtained from the same sample, sequenced in a study of beta chain features in type 1 diabetes. The investigators reverse transcribed all of the isolated RNA, so they sequenced expressed TCRB transcripts. Clones were sequenced by immunoSEQ multiplex PCR, and TCRdb holds only the in-frame ones, with some missing. This sample has tens of thousands of clones; roughly 30% occur once, and the top ten carry roughly 0.45%. The sample was stem cell memory CD4+ T cells from blood. These receptors all come from a young woman in good health.

The chain links TRBV25-1 to TRBJ1-2; 7 bases line up with TRBD1. Germline V gene lookup returns CDR1 MGHDK and CDR2 SYGVNS. The CDR3 contains 13 residues. V lost 6 bases, J lost 4 bases, and 5 bases stayed unmatched. The CDR3: CASRGTELYGYTF. The CDR3 region has the DNA TGTGCCAGCAGGGGGACAGAACTCTATGGCTACACCTTC.

This clone was seen a few times. V and J are TRBV7-2 and TRBJ2-1; D ambiguous. V was pared by 8 bases and J by 0 bases, with 8 bases between. The CDR3 spans 13 residues. The germline gives CDR1 SGHTA, CDR2 FQGNSA. CDR3 protein: CASLTSSYNEQFF. CDR3 in DNA: TGTGCCAGCCTTACGAGCTCCTACAATGAGCAGTTCTTC.

The rearrangement joins TRBV7-9 to TRBJ2-2; D unresolved. The germline gives CDR1 SEHNR, CDR2 FQNEAQ (reference sequence). Trimming shortened V by 5 bases and J by 6 bases, and 16 bases separated the two germline ends. The CDR3 covers 15 residues. The CDR3 sequence is CASSHERFPSGELFF. CDR3 nucleotides: TGTGCCAGCAGCCATGAGAGGTTCCCCTCCGGGGAGCTGTTTTTT.

This clone showed up just a few times. The V call is TRBV5-1, the J call TRBJ1-1; 8 nucleotides align to TRBD1. V lost 4 bases to trimming and J lost 5 bases; unmatched junction nucleotides: 7. This CDR3 spans 14 amino acids. Germline CDR1 reads SGHRS; CDR2 reads YFSETQ. CDR3 residues: CASSPQGAGTEAFF. The CDR3 bases are TGCGCCAGCAGCCCGCAGGGGGCGGGAACTGAAGCTTTCTTT. Full variable domain (rest looked up from reference TRBV5-1 and TRBJ1-1): KAGVTQTPRYLIKTRGQQVTLSCSPISGHRSVSWYQQTPGQGLQFLFEYFSETQRNKGNFPGRFSGRQFSNSRSEMNVSTLELGDSALYLCASSPQGAGTEAFFGQGTRLTVV.

The chain couples TRBV5-6 to TRBJ1-1; D ambiguous. V lost 4 bases and J lost 0, with 7 bases in between. CDR3 length equals 13 residues. CDR1 and CDR2 from the germline V gene are SGHDT and YYEEEE. This chain's CDR3 is CASSHSMNTEAFF. CDR3 in DNA: TGTGCCAGCAGCCACTCAATGAACACTGAAGCTTTCTTT. The whole variable domain, remainder taken from reference TRBV5-6 and TRBJ1-1, is DAGVTQSPTHLIKTRGQQVTLRCSPKSGHDTVSWYQQALGQGPQFIFQYYEEEERQRGNFPDRFSGHQFPNYSSELNVNALLLGDSALYLCASSHSMNTEAFFGQGTRLTVV.

This sequence joins TRBV29-1 and TRBJ1-1; D is possibly TRBD1 (6 bases). V lost 7 bases to trimming and J lost 4 bases, with 13 bases between them. Per the germline V gene, CDR1 is SQVTM and CDR2 is ANQGSEA. CDR3 size: 12 residues. The CDR3 nucleotides are TGCAGCGGGGCGGGGGCGCCCACTGAAGCTTTCTTT. Translating it yields CSGAGAPTEAFF.

A few counts support this clone. This sequence joins TRBV7-9 and TRBJ2-3; D is possibly TRBD1 (6 bases). V was pared by 3 bases and J by 5 bases, with 12 bases between. The CDR3 runs to 14 residues. Germline V lookup: CDR1 SEHNR, CDR2 FQNEAQ (reference sequence). CDR3 region: CASSFTQGIDTQYF. As DNA, the CDR3 is TGTGCCAGCAGCTTCACTCAGGGGATAGATACGCAGTATTTT.

The table lists this clone with a few counts. The genes are TRBV29-1 and TRBJ1-4; TRBD1 aligns across 9 bases. J gave up 5 bases and V 8 bases, and 6 bases lay outside the gene matches. The CDR3 has 13 residues. CDR1 is SQVTM and CDR2 is ANQGSEA in the germline V gene. The CDR3 reads CSTQTGGNEKLFF. CDR3 in DNA: TGCAGCACCCAGACAGGGGGAAATGAAAAACTGTTTTTT.

The chain links TRBV27 to TRBJ2-7; TRBD2 matches 14 bases. The trim removed 2 bases at V and 6 bases at J, leaving 3 bases unmatched. The CDR3 is 15 amino acids. Germline-derived CDR1 and CDR2 are MNHEY and SMNVEV (reference sequence). The CDR3 region is CASSLGTSGRGEQYF. The CDR3 nucleotides read TGTGCCAGCAGTTTAGGGACTAGCGGGAGAGGCGAGCAGTACTTC.

V is TRBV5-4 and J is TRBJ2-7; the match to TRBD1 covers 9 bases. The V segment lost 4 bases and the J segment 5 bases; nucleotides outside the gene matches: 10. The germline gives CDR1 SGHNT, CDR2 YYREEE (reference sequence). The length of the CDR3 is 15 residues. The chain's CDR3 is CASSPLGTGQDEQYF. Here the CDR3 DNA reads TGTGCCAGCAGCCCCCTTGGGACAGGGCAAGACGAGCAGTACTTC.

CDR3 nucleotides: TGTGCCGGCGGGAGGACCGGGGAGCTGTTTTTT. Translation: CAGGRTGELFF. This chain connects TRBV30 to TRBJ2-2; 8 bases agree with TRBD2. Losses at the gene ends were 8 bases for V and 5 bases for J; bases not matched to a gene: 1. CDR3 size: 11 residues. Germline lookup yields CDR1 GTSNPN and CDR2 SVGIG (reference sequence). Using reference TRBV30 and TRBJ2-2 for the parts outside the CDR3, the full variable domain is SQTIHQWPATLVQPVGSPLSLECTVEGTSNPNLYWYRQAAGRGLQLLFYSVGIGQISSEVPQNLSASRPQDRQFILSSKKLLLSDSGFYLCAGGRTGELFFGEGSRLTVL.

The chain employs TRBV5-1 and TRBJ1-1; 7 nucleotides agree with TRBD1. The ends lost 0 bases at V and 6 bases at J; junction bases unmatched: 5. Germline CDR1 and CDR2: SGHRS and YFSETQ. CDR3 length equals 14 residues. In DNA form, the CDR3 reads TGCGCCAGCAGCTTGGGAGGACAGGCCTCTGAAGCTTTCTTT. It specifies CASSLGGQASEAFF.

The chain uses TRBV13 and TRBJ1-2, with 9 bases that match TRBD1. The ends lost 5 bases at V and 4 bases at J; junction bases unmatched: 8. From germline, CDR1 is PRHDT and CDR2 FYEKMQ (reference sequence). The CDR3 spans 15 residues. The DNA of the CDR3 is TGTGCCAGCAGCATCCGGACAGGGGACACCTATGGCTACACCTTC. Amino acids: CASSIRTGDTYGYTF.

J is TRBJ2-3 and V is TRBV9, with D uncertain. This CDR3 is 13 amino acids long. V dropped 0 bases and J dropped 2 bases, with 4 bases sitting between them. The V gene's germline CDR1 is SGDLS and CDR2 YYNGEE. CDR3: CASSVAFTDTQYF. CDR3 DNA: TGTGCCAGCAGCGTAGCCTTCACAGATACGCAGTATTTT.

The chain couples TRBV2 to TRBJ1-2; D unclear. CDR3 length equals 13 residues. Germline V gene data show CDR1 as SNHLY and CDR2 as FYNNEI. Trimming left V 6 bases short and J 0 bases short, with 8 bases between. DNA for the CDR3: TGTGCCAGCAGCCGAGATACTAACTATGGCTACACCTTC. Translating gives CASSRDTNYGYTF.

The rearrangement joins TRBV2 to TRBJ1-6; D not resolved. CDR1 and CDR2 from the germline V gene are SNHLY and FYNNEI. Trimming left V 9 bases short and J 6 bases short, with 18 bases between. CDR3 size: 15 residues. The CDR3 bases are TGTGCCAGAGATAGGAACGCCGGCGGTAATTCACCCCTCCACTTT. As protein: CARDRNAGGNSPLHF.

The chain links TRBV4-1 to TRBJ2-5, with 7 bases lining up with TRBD2. CDR3 size: 13 residues. The germline gives CDR1 MGHRA, CDR2 YSYEKL. The trim removed 6 bases at V and 5 bases at J, leaving 6 bases unmatched. CDR3 loop: CASSPAGRETQYF. In DNA, the CDR3 is TGCGCCAGCAGTCCCGCCGGGAGGGAGACCCAGTACTTC.

The sample holds a few counts of this clone. The gene calls are TRBV5-6 and TRBJ2-5; no definite D call. The CDR3 length is 13 residues. CDR1 is SGHDT and CDR2 is YYEEEE in the germline V gene. The V end lost 4 bases, the J end lost 1 base, and 8 bases lay between the germline ends. CDR3 DNA: TGTGCCAGCAGCCGGGTCATCCAAGAGACCCAGTACTTC. It is translated as CASSRVIQETQYF.

V gene TRBV30 combines with J gene TRBJ2-7; D perhaps matches TRBD1 (5 bases). The CDR3 runs 12 residues. Germline V lookup: CDR1 GTSNPN, CDR2 SVGIG (reference sequence). V was pared by 1 base and J by 5 bases, with 9 bases between. This chain's CDR3 is CAWSGQIDEQYF. For the CDR3, the DNA is TGTGCCTGGAGTGGACAGATCGACGAGCAGTACTTC. The entire variable domain, with the rest obtained from reference TRBV30 and TRBJ2-7, is as follows: SQTIHQWPATLVQPVGSPLSLECTVEGTSNPNLYWYRQAAGRGLQLLFYSVGIGQISSEVPQNLSASRPQDRQFILSSKKLLLSDSGFYLCAWSGQIDEQYFGPGTRLTVT.

This clone was recorded a few times. The chain's CDR3 is CASRGQGGTGELFF. The CDR3 bases are TGTGCCAGCAGAGGTCAGGGGGGTACCGGGGAGCTGTTTTTT. The rearrangement links TRBV2 to TRBJ2-2; D might be TRBD1 (7 bases). Per the germline V gene, CDR1 is SNHLY and CDR2 is FYNNEI. Trimming cost V 6 bases and J 5 bases, with 13 bases left between them. This CDR3 is built from 14 residues.

Only a few counts were recorded for this clone. The chain combines TRBV14 with TRBJ1-1; D might be TRBD1 (6 bases). CDR3 length equals 13 residues. Trimming removed 8 bases from V and 6 bases from J, with 16 bases in between. Germline loops: CDR1 SGHDN, CDR2 FVKESK. The CDR3 DNA reads TGTGCCAGCCGCCGGGGGGGGCGAGCTGAAGCTTTCTTT. It is translated as CASRRGGRAEAFF.

Only a few counts were recorded for this clone. The chain is built from TRBV30 and TRBJ1-2; D ambiguous. Per the germline V gene, CDR1 is GTSNPN and CDR2 is SVGIG (reference sequence). Trimming took 3 bases from V and 8 from J, leaving 19 bases between them. The CDR3 has 14 residues. The CDR3 here is CAWRPEHGGWGYTF. CDR3 sequence (DNA): TGTGCCTGGAGACCCGAGCACGGAGGTTGGGGCTACACCTTC.

The chain uses TRBV11-2 and TRBJ2-7; TRBD2 matches at 13 bases. This CDR3 has 14 residues. The germline V gene has CDR1 SGHAT and CDR2 FQNNGV. V lost 5 bases to trimming and J lost 7 bases; unmatched junction nucleotides: 5. The CDR3: CASSRGLAGTEQYF. The CDR3 region has the DNA TGTGCCAGCAGCAGGGGACTAGCGGGAACAGAGCAGTACTTC.

The chain employs TRBV9 and TRBJ1-3; TRBD1 matches 8 bases. The V and J ends lost 3 bases and 0 bases, in that order; junction bases with no gene match: 2. CDR1 is SGDLS, CDR2 YYNGEE, per germline. The CDR3 runs 15 residues. The CDR3 loop is CASSAGGVSGNTIYF. The DNA of the CDR3 is TGTGCCAGCAGCGCAGGGGGCGTCTCTGGAAACACCATATATTTT.

The chain links TRBV6-5 to TRBJ2-1, with 8 bases identical to TRBD2. The V gene end was trimmed by 8 bases and the J gene end by 6 bases; junction bases not matched to a gene: 9. Germline V lookup: CDR1 MNHEY, CDR2 SVGAGI. CDR3 length: 14 amino acids. The CDR3 DNA is TGTGCCAGCCGGGGGAAGGGACTAGGCAATGAGCAGTTCTTC. Its translation: CASRGKGLGNEQFF.

V is TRBV6-6 and J is TRBJ1-6; TRBD1 is a possible D gene (5 bases). The V gene's germline CDR1 is MNHNY and CDR2 SVGAGI (reference sequence). V was pared by 6 bases and J by 8 bases, with 20 bases between. The CDR3 extends over 16 amino acids. CDR3 coding DNA: TGTGCCAGCAGACCTACCTGGTCCTCCAGGGATTCACCCCTCCACTTT. Protein product: CASRPTWSSRDSPLHF.

CDR3 loop: CAWVSYPRRNEQFF. The CDR3 DNA sequence: TGTGCCTGGGTTAGCTACCCCCGGCGCAATGAGCAGTTCTTC. The genes are TRBV30 and TRBJ2-1, with D hard to call. Germline CDR1 and CDR2: GTSNPN and SVGIG (reference sequence). The CDR3 spans 14 residues. Trimming cost V 5 bases and J 6 bases, with 17 bases left between them.

The rearrangement links TRBV19 to TRBJ1-1; D is unclear. This CDR3 spans 14 amino acids. The ends were cut back, 7 bases at V and 0 bases at J, with 12 bases in the middle. Germline V gene lookup returns CDR1 LNHDA and CDR2 SQIVND (reference sequence). For the CDR3, the DNA is TGTGCCAGTACGAGTGAGGGCATGAACACTGAAGCTTTCTTT. Protein: CASTSEGMNTEAFF.

V and J are TRBV2 and TRBJ2-7, with no clear D. V was pared by 7 bases and J by 3 bases, with 16 bases between. This CDR3 spans 14 amino acids. Per germline, CDR1 SNHLY and CDR2 FYNNEI. DNA for the CDR3: TGTGCCAGCACCCAGTGGAAGACATTCTACGAGCAGTACTTC. As protein: CASTQWKTFYEQYF.